This T cell receptor beta chain was identified in a study of glioma-infiltrating T cells after dendritic cell vaccination. Study-level background: Patients had newly diagnosed or recurrent glioblastoma and received dendritic cell vaccines.

Germline V lookup: CDR1 SGHTA, CDR2 FQGNSA. With V trimmed by 3 bases and J by 8 bases, 7 bases remained unmatched. The CDR3 runs 15 residues. As to time point: after dendritic cell vaccination, including at tumor progression/relapse. The repertoire was sequenced with immunoSEQ multiplex PCR; TCRdb's copy has only in-frame clones and lacks some. The sample records over 75,000 clones, roughly four fifths being singletons. The J gene is TRBJ2-1, the V gene TRBV7-2; 10 nucleotides line up with TRBD2. Sequenced material: blood, taken after dendritic cell vaccination. The origin of this receptor is a human donor with glioblastoma. CDR3 in DNA: TGTGCCAGCAGCTTCCTAGCTAGCGGGGGATATGAGCAGTTCTTC. Translated, it gives CASSFLASGGYEQFF.